Each of the 20 T cell receptor beta chains below was sequenced from the same sample in a study of patients and donors after allogeneic stem cell transplantation. TCRdb fed the RT-PCR reads into MiXCR, producing one record per CDR3 protein. In the table there are more than 850,000 distinct CDR3 sequences, roughly 18% of which are singletons. What was sequenced was blood, either unsorted or a sorted T cell fraction (not recorded which). The source is a human donor who was either an allogeneic HSCT recipient or a stem cell or donor lymphocyte infusion donor (not recorded which). It is not recorded whose cells these are; they may come from a transplant donor.

The genes are TRBV5-1 and TRBJ1-2; D gene ambiguous. CDR1 and CDR2 (germline): SGHRS, YFSETQ. The V end was cut by 5 bases, the J end by 2 bases, with 16 bases between. The CDR3 runs 15 residues. CDR3 coding DNA: TGCGCCAGCAGTCACGCGCCGTCGCAGAACTATGGCTACACCTTC. It yields the protein CASSHAPSQNYGYTF.

This clonotype was observed a handful of times. The chain is built from TRBV12-3 or TRBV12-4 and TRBJ1-5, with TRBD1 matching 7 bases. CDR3 size: 14 residues. The ends lost 7 bases at V and 7 bases at J; junction bases unmatched: 10. CDR3 region: CASKGRGYRQPQHF. In nucleotides, the CDR3 is TGTGCCAGCAAGGGCAGGGGGTATCGGCAGCCCCAGCATTTT.

V gene TRBV2 combines with J gene TRBJ2-3; TRBD1 aligns across 9 bases. Germline-derived CDR1 and CDR2 are SNHLY and FYNNEI. The length of the CDR3 is 13 residues. J gave up 7 bases and V 3 bases, and 2 bases lay outside the gene matches. The CDR3: CASSEDRGYTQYF. The CDR3 nucleotides are TGTGCCAGCAGTGAGGACAGGGGTTATACGCAGTATTTT.

There are a few counts of this clonotype. The V and J genes are TRBV5-1 and TRBJ2-7; a possible D gene is TRBD1 (5 bases). The V and J ends lost 5 bases and 1 base respectively, with 10 bases between them. This CDR3 comprises 13 residues. Germline V gene lookup returns CDR1 SGHRS and CDR2 YFSETQ. Here the CDR3 DNA reads TGCGCCAGCAGAGGGGCCGGGTCCTACGAGCAGTACTTC. Encoded protein: CASRGAGSYEQYF.

This clonotype was detected a few times. In DNA form, the CDR3 reads TGTGCCAGCAGCCAATCGGGGGAGGAGCAGTACTTC. Encoded protein: CASSQSGEEQYF. The V gene is TRBV7-6, the J gene TRBJ2-7, with a possible D match to TRBD2 (6 bases). Germline V gives CDR1 SGHVS, CDR2 FNYEAQ. The V end lost 5 bases, the J end lost 7 bases, and 12 bases lay between the germline ends. The CDR3 is made up of 12 amino acids. The variable domain in full, with the rest retrieved from reference TRBV7-6 and TRBJ2-7, is GAGVSQSPRYKVTKRGQDVALRCDPISGHVSLYWYRQALGQGPEFLTYFNYEAQQDKSGLPNDRFSAERPEGSISTLTIQRTEQRDSAMYRCASSQSGEEQYFGPGTRLTVT.

This clonotype was detected only a few times. The gene calls are TRBV20-1 and TRBJ2-3; TRBD2 aligns across 14 bases. The CDR3 covers 20 residues. The V gene end was trimmed by 3 bases and the J gene end by 0 bases; junction bases not matched to a gene: 14. The germline CDR1 and CDR2 sequences are DFQATT and SNEGSKA (reference sequence). CDR3: CSASYAGTSGGAASTDTQYF. Here the CDR3 DNA reads TGCAGTGCTAGTTACGCCGGGACTAGCGGGGGAGCGGCTAGCACAGATACGCAGTATTTT.

Only a few counts were recorded for this clonotype. This chain links TRBV7-2 with TRBJ2-1, with 9 bases lining up with TRBD1. Losses at the gene ends were 6 bases for V and 6 bases for J; bases not matched to a gene: 9. CDR1 is SGHTA and CDR2 is FQGNSA in the germline V gene. The CDR3 consists of 15 residues. CDR3 nucleotides: TGTGCCAGCAGTTACCGACAGGGGGTAATCAATGAGCAGTTCTTC. This codes for CASSYRQGVINEQFF.

This clonotype was counted a few times. The chain is built from TRBV20-1 and TRBJ2-7, with 15 bases aligning to TRBD2. Germline assignment: CDR1 DFQATT and CDR2 SNEGSKA (reference sequence). The CDR3 totals 18 residues. Unmatched junction bases numbered 13, after V lost 0 bases and J lost 7 bases. The CDR3 reads CSARDIGRTSGGAREQYF. CDR3 nucleotide sequence: TGCAGTGCTAGAGATATTGGCAGGACTAGCGGGGGGGCCAGGGAGCAGTACTTC.

The chain employs TRBV7-3 and TRBJ2-7; 7 positions match TRBD2. Germline V gene sequence: CDR1 SGHTA, CDR2 FQGTGA. The CDR3 has 12 amino acids. The CDR3, as DNA: TGTGGAGAGCGGGGTAACTCCTACGAGCAGTACTTC. It yields the protein CGERGNSYEQYF.

The chain is built from TRBV6-1 and TRBJ1-4, with TRBD1 identical over 8 bases. The germline CDR1 and CDR2 sequences are MNHNS and SASEGT. With V trimmed by 5 bases and J by 8 bases, 10 bases remained unmatched. This CDR3 has 15 residues. The CDR3 sequence: CASSKSGGPGEKLFF. CDR3 in DNA: TGTGCCAGCAGTAAATCAGGGGGCCCGGGAGAAAAACTGTTTTTT.

This chain joins TRBV24-1 and TRBJ2-1, with 9 bases matching TRBD2. This CDR3 has 16 residues. The germline gives CDR1 KGHDR, CDR2 SFDVKD. V was clipped by 5 bases and J by 2 bases; unmatched bases: 6. The DNA for the CDR3 is TGTGCCACCAGTGGGGCGGGAGGGAGCCCCTACAATGAGCAGTTCTTC. Translating gives CATSGAGGSPYNEQFF.

V is TRBV9 and J is TRBJ2-7, with a possible D match to TRBD2 (7 bases). The germline V gene has CDR1 SGDLS and CDR2 YYNGEE. Trimming stripped 1 base from V and 1 base from J, with 15 bases between. The CDR3 loop spans 16 amino acids. This CDR3 is CASSVRGGRSSYEQYF. The CDR3 region has the DNA TGTGCCAGCAGCGTAAGGGGGGGCAGGAGTTCCTACGAGCAGTACTTC.

This clonotype was picked up a small number of times. The chain recombines TRBV11-2 with TRBJ2-1, with TRBD2 identical over 9 bases. The V and J ends lost 5 bases and 0 bases, in that order; junction bases with no gene match: 11. This CDR3 comprises 18 residues. Germline assignment: CDR1 SGHAT and CDR2 FQNNGV. The CDR3 DNA is TGTGCCAGCAGCATCGGTAGCGGGAGCCTGCCCTCCTACAATGAGCAGTTCTTC. This encodes CASSIGSGSLPSYNEQFF. The whole variable domain, filled in from reference TRBV11-2 and TRBJ2-1, reads EAGVAQSPRYKIIEKRQSVAFWCNPISGHATLYWYQQILGQGPKLLIQFQNNGVVDDSQLPKDRFSAERLKGVDSTLKIQPAKLEDSAVYLCASSIGSGSLPSYNEQFFGPGTRLTVL.

This chain joins TRBV20-1 and TRBJ2-7; TRBD1 matches at 9 bases. CDR3 size: 14 residues. After removal of 3 bases from V and 4 bases from J, the junction contained 7 bases not matched to a gene. Germline CDR1 reads DFQATT; CDR2 reads SNEGSKA (reference sequence). The CDR3 nucleotides read TGCAGTGCTAGGGACCGGGACAGGGTTTACGAGCAGTACTTC. It yields the protein CSARDRDRVYEQYF.

This clonotype was detected a few times. This chain joins TRBV15 and TRBJ2-2; TRBD2 aligns across 8 bases. The CDR3 length is 18 residues. V dropped 1 base and J dropped 4; count of bases not matched to a gene: 11. The germline gives CDR1 LNHNV, CDR2 YYDKDF (reference sequence). The CDR3 protein is CATSRVWSGTSTTGELFF. The CDR3 DNA sequence: TGTGCCACCAGCAGAGTTTGGTCGGGGACTAGTACCACCGGGGAGCTGTTTTTT. Complete variable domain (other parts from reference TRBV15 and TRBJ2-2): DAMVIQNPRYQVTQFGKPVTLSCSQTLNHNVMYWYQQKSSQAPKLLFHYYDKDFNNEADTPDNFQSRRPNTSFCFLDIRSPGLGDTAMYLCATSRVWSGTSTTGELFFGEGSRLTVL.

The chain links TRBV12-3 or TRBV12-4 to TRBJ1-2; D perhaps matches TRBD1 (5 bases). V was clipped by 6 bases and J by 2 bases, with 13 bases between them. The CDR3 sequence is 14 residues long. The CDR3 loop is CASRSAGQNYGYTF. The CDR3 DNA follows: TGTGCCAGCAGGTCAGCGGGGCAGAACTATGGCTACACCTTC.

J is TRBJ1-2 and V is TRBV12-3 or TRBV12-4, with TRBD1 matching over 7 bases. The CDR3 length is 14 residues. The trim removed 2 bases at V and 6 bases at J, leaving 6 bases unmatched. In nucleotides, the CDR3 is TGTGCCAGCAGTTTACTAGGCAGGGGGGATGGCTACACCTTC. It codes for CASSLLGRGDGYTF.

This CDR3 reads CAISESSGLGAVEQYF. CDR3 DNA: TGTGCCATCAGTGAGTCGTCCGGCCTGGGGGCTGTCGAGCAGTACTTC. The chain carries TRBV10-3 and TRBJ2-7; tentative D call: TRBD1 (6 bases). Between the trimmed V and J ends, which lost 0 bases and 6 bases, there was a span of 18 bases. Germline-derived CDR1 and CDR2 are ENHRY and SYGVKD. There are 16 residues in the CDR3.

The chain couples TRBV12-3 or TRBV12-4 to TRBJ1-1; a possible D gene is TRBD1 (5 bases). This CDR3 comprises 15 residues. V lost 3 bases and J lost 0, with 11 bases in between. The CDR3 protein is CASSFQGYMNTEAFF. DNA of the CDR3: TGTGCCAGCAGTTTCCAGGGATACATGAACACTGAAGCTTTCTTT.

In this sample, this clonotype turned up a few times. The chain couples TRBV20-1 to TRBJ2-2; D perhaps matches TRBD2 (5 bases). There are 14 residues in the CDR3. Trimming left V 3 bases short and J 6 bases short, with 14 bases between. CDR1 and CDR2 from the germline V gene are DFQATT and SNEGSKA (reference sequence). For the CDR3, the DNA is TGCAGTGCTAGTCGCCCGGGAATCCCCGGGGAGCTGTTTTTT. This encodes CSASRPGIPGELFF.